The clone carrying this T cell receptor beta chain was found a few times. Its specificity is not known. This sample was taken from a study of T cells after yellow fever vaccination. 5'RACE template switching produced TCR cDNA carrying a universal primer site and UMIs. TCRdb re-analysed the 5' RACE reads in MiXCR, keeping a single row per CDR3 protein. Here the sample spans some 560,000 distinct CDR3 sequences, around 17% being singletons. Study outcomes and limitations: Contaminants from the bulk population, in the form of abundant clonotypes, could be found in FACS-sorted repertoires. The CD4 compartment and the CD8 compartment contained a small share of clonotypes in common. Post-booster samples contained most primary-vaccination clones (approximately 95% CD4, 88% CD8).

V lost 0 bases and J lost 13, with 16 bases in between. The germline V gene encodes CDR1 LNHNV and CDR2 YYDKDF (reference sequence). This CDR3 region has 15 residues. This chain links TRBV15 with TRBJ1-6; no firm D call. The material sequenced was PBMCs, taken 5 to 6 days after the first yellow fever vaccination. The receptor was derived from a man between 18 and 35 years old who received the YFV17D yellow fever vaccine. CDR3 nucleotide sequence: TGTGCCACCAGCAGAGATCCCCTGGGCTCCTCCCCCCTCCACTTT. This gives the protein CATSRDPLGSSPLHF.